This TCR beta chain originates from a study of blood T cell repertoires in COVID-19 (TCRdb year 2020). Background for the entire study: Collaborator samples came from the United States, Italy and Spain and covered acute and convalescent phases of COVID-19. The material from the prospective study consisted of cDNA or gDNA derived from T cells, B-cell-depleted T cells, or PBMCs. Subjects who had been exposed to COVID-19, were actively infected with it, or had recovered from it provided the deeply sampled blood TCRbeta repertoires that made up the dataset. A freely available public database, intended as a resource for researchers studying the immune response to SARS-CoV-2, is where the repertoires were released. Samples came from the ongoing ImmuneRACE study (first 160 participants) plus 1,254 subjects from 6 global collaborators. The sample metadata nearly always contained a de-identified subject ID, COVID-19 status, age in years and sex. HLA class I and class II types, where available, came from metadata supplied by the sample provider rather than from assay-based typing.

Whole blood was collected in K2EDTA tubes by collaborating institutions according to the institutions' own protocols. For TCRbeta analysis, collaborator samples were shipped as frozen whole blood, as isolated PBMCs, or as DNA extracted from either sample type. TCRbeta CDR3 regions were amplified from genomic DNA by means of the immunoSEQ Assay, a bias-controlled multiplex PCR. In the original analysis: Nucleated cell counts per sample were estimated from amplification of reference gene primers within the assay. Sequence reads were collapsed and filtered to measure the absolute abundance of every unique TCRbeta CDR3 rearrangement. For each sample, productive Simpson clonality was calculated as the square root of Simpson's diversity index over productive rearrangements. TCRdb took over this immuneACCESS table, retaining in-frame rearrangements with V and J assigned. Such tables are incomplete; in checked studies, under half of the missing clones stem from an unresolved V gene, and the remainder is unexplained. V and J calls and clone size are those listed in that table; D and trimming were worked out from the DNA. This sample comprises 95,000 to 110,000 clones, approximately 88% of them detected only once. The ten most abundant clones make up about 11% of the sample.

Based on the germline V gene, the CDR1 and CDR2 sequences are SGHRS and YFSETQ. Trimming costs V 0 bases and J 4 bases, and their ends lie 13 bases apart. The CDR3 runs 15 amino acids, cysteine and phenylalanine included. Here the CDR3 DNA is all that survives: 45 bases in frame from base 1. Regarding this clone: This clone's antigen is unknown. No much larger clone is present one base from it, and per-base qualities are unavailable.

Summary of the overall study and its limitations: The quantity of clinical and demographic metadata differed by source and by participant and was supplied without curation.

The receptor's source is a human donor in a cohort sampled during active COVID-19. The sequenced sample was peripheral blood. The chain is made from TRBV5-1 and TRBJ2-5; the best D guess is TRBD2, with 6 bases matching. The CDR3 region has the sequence CASSLGLVYPETQYF. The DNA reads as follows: TGCGCCAGCAGCTTGGGACTAGTGTATCCAGAGACCCAGTACTTC.